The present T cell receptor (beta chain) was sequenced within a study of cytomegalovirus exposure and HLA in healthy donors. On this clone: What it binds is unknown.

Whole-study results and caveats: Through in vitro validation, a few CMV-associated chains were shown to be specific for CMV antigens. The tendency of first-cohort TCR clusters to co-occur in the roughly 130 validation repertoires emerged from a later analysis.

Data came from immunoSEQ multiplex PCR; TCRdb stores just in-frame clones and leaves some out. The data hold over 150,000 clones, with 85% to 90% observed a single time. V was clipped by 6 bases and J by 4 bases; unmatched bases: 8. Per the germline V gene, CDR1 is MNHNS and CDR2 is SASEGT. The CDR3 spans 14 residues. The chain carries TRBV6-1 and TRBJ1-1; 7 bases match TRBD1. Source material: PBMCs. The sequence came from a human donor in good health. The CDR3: CASRRGTEGTEAFF. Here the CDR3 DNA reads TGTGCCAGCAGGAGGGGGACAGAAGGCACTGAAGCTTTCTTT.